These T cell receptor beta chains were read from a single sample in a study of blood T cell repertoires in COVID-19. Profiling relied on immunoSEQ multiplex PCR, and the TCRdb table lists in-frame clones only, not all of them. The data show over 200,000 clones, over 75% seen once. The sequenced sample consisted of peripheral blood. The receptors were sampled from a man aged 50 or older with COVID-19, enrolled during active disease. The CDR3 runs from the conserved cysteine through the conserved F or W. The D gene is left open where the match is weak. Clone sizes are given selectively: once, few, many, or a class where the clone is expanded.

CDR3 protein: CASRKRQVATNEKLFF
CDR3 DNA: TGTGCCAGCAGGAAAAGACAGGTTGCAACTAATGAAAAACTGTTTTTT
D gene: -
J gene: TRBJ1-4
V gene: TRBV28
clone size: -

CDR3 protein: CATSDGLAGVQETQYF
CDR3 DNA: TGTGCCACCAGTGATGGACTAGCGGGCGTCCAAGAGACCCAGTACTTC
D gene: TRBD2
J gene: TRBJ2-5
V gene: TRBV24-1
clone size: -

CDR3 protein: CASSSTGDREQYF
CDR3 DNA: TGTGCCAGCAGTTCGACAGGGGACCGCGAGCAGTACTTC
D gene: TRBD1
J gene: TRBJ2-7
V gene: TRBV6-6
clone size: -

CDR3 protein: CATSRDHAEAFF
CDR3 DNA: TGTGCCACCAGCAGAGATCATGCTGAAGCTTTCTTT
D gene: -
J gene: TRBJ1-1
V gene: TRBV15
clone size: -

CDR3 protein: CASSQNLGQAAYGYTF
CDR3 DNA: TGCGCCAGCAGCCAAAACCTCGGACAGGCAGCCTATGGCTACACCTTC
D gene: TRBD1
J gene: TRBJ1-2
V gene: TRBV4-1
clone size: -

CDR3 protein: CASSLGAGNTDTQYF
CDR3 DNA: TGTGCCAGCAGCTTAGGGGCGGGAAATACAGATACGCAGTATTTT
D gene: -
J gene: TRBJ2-3
V gene: TRBV7-9
clone size: -

CDR3 protein: CASSRRGQGATSFQNIQYF
CDR3 DNA: TGTGCCAGCTCCCGACGGGGACAGGGGGCAACCAGTTTCCAAAACATTCAGTACTTC
D gene: TRBD1
J gene: TRBJ2-4
V gene: TRBV18
clone size: -

CDR3 protein: CASSIGKKEQLFF
CDR3 DNA: TGTGCCAGTAGTATCGGAAAAAAGGAGCAACTGTTTTTT
D gene: -
J gene: TRBJ1-4
V gene: TRBV19
clone size: -

CDR3 protein: CSVDGGGGNTIYF
CDR3 DNA: TGCAGCGTTGATGGGGGCGGTGGAAACACCATATATTTT
D gene: -
J gene: TRBJ1-3
V gene: TRBV29-1
clone size: -

CDR3 protein: CASRPGLAGERFYNEQFF
CDR3 DNA: TGTGCCAGCCGTCCGGGACTAGCGGGAGAAAGGTTCTACAATGAGCAGTTCTTC
D gene: TRBD2
J gene: TRBJ2-1
V gene: TRBV6-6
clone size: once

CDR3 protein: CASSHPSGGVRYANTGELFF
CDR3 DNA: TGTGCCAGCAGCCACCCTAGCGGGGGGGTCCGATATGCGAACACCGGGGAGCTGTTTTTT
D gene: TRBD2
J gene: TRBJ2-2
V gene: TRBV6-6
clone size: -

CDR3 protein: CATTGGANYGYTF
CDR3 DNA: TGTGCCACCACAGGGGGCGCTAACTATGGCTACACCTTC
D gene: TRBD1
J gene: TRBJ1-2
V gene: TRBV28
clone size: many

CDR3 protein: CASSLTGGYEQYF
CDR3 DNA: TGTGCCAGCAGTTTAACAGGGGGCTACGAGCAGTACTTC
D gene: TRBD1
J gene: TRBJ2-7
V gene: TRBV12-3/TRBV12-4
clone size: -

CDR3 protein: CASSPGLDRDTQYF
CDR3 DNA: TGCGCCAGCAGCCCCGGACTTGACCGGGATACGCAGTATTTT
D gene: -
J gene: TRBJ2-3
V gene: TRBV5-1
clone size: few

CDR3 protein: CASSRQRQGASWGTEAFF
CDR3 DNA: TGTGCCAGCAGCCGACAGCGACAGGGGGCGAGTTGGGGCACTGAAGCTTTCTTT
D gene: TRBD1
J gene: TRBJ1-1
V gene: TRBV5-8
clone size: -

CDR3 protein: CASSESPGIARNTIYF
CDR3 DNA: TGTGCCAGTAGTGAAAGTCCGGGGATTGCGCGAAACACCATATATTTT
D gene: -
J gene: TRBJ1-3
V gene: TRBV6-1
clone size: -

CDR3 protein: CASSSPNTGDYGYTF
CDR3 DNA: TGTGCCAGCAGTTCTCCAAACACGGGGGACTATGGCTACACCTTC
D gene: -
J gene: TRBJ1-2
V gene: TRBV6-6
clone size: -

CDR3 protein: CATSDRDSDTGELFF
CDR3 DNA: TGTGCCACCAGTGACCGGGACAGCGACACCGGGGAGCTGTTTTTT
D gene: TRBD1
J gene: TRBJ2-2
V gene: TRBV24-1
clone size: few

CDR3 protein: CASSGLAGAGTGELFF
CDR3 DNA: TGTGCCAGCAGCGGACTAGCGGGGGCTGGCACCGGGGAGCTGTTTTTT
D gene: TRBD2
J gene: TRBJ2-2
V gene: TRBV4-2
clone size: -

CDR3 protein: CAWSASTNQPQHF
CDR3 DNA: TGTGCCTGGAGTGCCTCGACAAATCAGCCCCAGCATTTT
D gene: -
J gene: TRBJ1-5
V gene: TRBV30
clone size: few

CDR3 protein: CASSLTTSRGSYNEQFF
CDR3 DNA: TGTGCCAGCAGCTTAACGACTAGCCGCGGCTCCTACAATGAGCAGTTCTTC
D gene: TRBD2
J gene: TRBJ2-1
V gene: TRBV7-8
clone size: -

CDR3 protein: CASVGQHTGELFF
CDR3 DNA: TGTGCAAGCGTGGGACAGCACACCGGGGAGCTGTTTTTT
D gene: TRBD1
J gene: TRBJ2-2
V gene: TRBV2
clone size: -

CDR3 protein: CASRRTGGMTETQYF
CDR3 DNA: TGTGCCAGCAGGAGAACAGGGGGGATGACGGAGACCCAGTACTTC
D gene: TRBD1
J gene: TRBJ2-5
V gene: TRBV7-3
clone size: -

CDR3 protein: CASSLLETTEAFF
CDR3 DNA: TGTGCCAGCAGCTTATTGGAGACTACTGAAGCTTTCTTT
D gene: -
J gene: TRBJ1-1
V gene: TRBV7-8
clone size: -

CDR3 protein: CASSFFRDINEQFF
CDR3 DNA: TGTGCCAGCAGTTTCTTCCGGGACATCAATGAGCAGTTCTTC
D gene: -
J gene: TRBJ2-1
V gene: TRBV28
clone size: -

CDR3 protein: CASSRGLADEQYF
CDR3 DNA: TGTGCCAGCAGCAGGGGACTAGCGGACGAGCAGTACTTC
D gene: TRBD2
J gene: TRBJ2-7
V gene: TRBV7-9
clone size: -

CDR3 protein: CASSQGGLAGVRSYNEQFF
CDR3 DNA: TGCGCCAGCAGCCAAGGGGGCCTAGCGGGAGTTCGCTCCTACAATGAGCAGTTCTTC
D gene: TRBD2
J gene: TRBJ2-1
V gene: TRBV4-1
clone size: once

CDR3 protein: CASSLVGSGVSETQYF
CDR3 DNA: TGTGCCAGCAGCTTAGTTGGTAGCGGGGTATCAGAGACCCAGTACTTC
D gene: TRBD2
J gene: TRBJ2-5
V gene: TRBV7-2
clone size: -

CDR3 protein: CASSLVENYNEKLFF
CDR3 DNA: TGTGCCAGCAGCTTAGTCGAGAACTATAATGAAAAACTGTTTTTT
D gene: -
J gene: TRBJ1-4
V gene: TRBV7-9
clone size: -

CDR3 protein: CASKLTGVGDEKLFF
CDR3 DNA: TGTGCCAGCAAACTTACAGGAGTAGGAGACGAAAAACTGTTTTTT
D gene: -
J gene: TRBJ1-4
V gene: TRBV2
clone size: -

CDR3 protein: CASETSEVGVEQFF
CDR3 DNA: TGTGCCAGCGAAACTAGCGAAGTTGGGGTTGAGCAGTTCTTC
D gene: TRBD2
J gene: TRBJ2-1
V gene: TRBV2
clone size: -

CDR3 protein: CASSHGTSGSIYEQYF
CDR3 DNA: TGTGCCAGCAGTCACGGGACTAGCGGGAGTATTTACGAGCAGTACTTC
D gene: TRBD2
J gene: TRBJ2-7
V gene: TRBV6-6
clone size: -

CDR3 protein: CASSPPLRGTGELFF
CDR3 DNA: TGTGCCAGCAGCCCACCTCTAAGGGGGACCGGGGAGCTGTTTTTT
D gene: -
J gene: TRBJ2-2
V gene: TRBV5-5
clone size: -

CDR3 protein: CASSPAGTGVGEKLFF
CDR3 DNA: TGTGCCAGCAGTCCAGCGGGGACAGGGGTCGGGGAAAAACTGTTTTTT
D gene: TRBD1
J gene: TRBJ1-4
V gene: TRBV7-9
clone size: few

CDR3 protein: CASSLVSVSTDTQYF
CDR3 DNA: TGTGCCAGCAGCTTAGTGTCAGTTAGCACAGATACGCAGTATTTT
D gene: -
J gene: TRBJ2-3
V gene: TRBV7-2
clone size: -

CDR3 protein: CASSESGTSGRGTDTQYF
CDR3 DNA: TGTGCCAGCAGTGAGTCAGGGACTAGCGGGCGGGGCACAGATACGCAGTATTTT
D gene: TRBD2
J gene: TRBJ2-3
V gene: TRBV2
clone size: few

CDR3 protein: CSAKTDNYGYTF
CDR3 DNA: TGCAGCGCTAAGACAGATAACTATGGCTACACCTTC
D gene: -
J gene: TRBJ1-2
V gene: TRBV29-1
clone size: -

CDR3 protein: CATSRVLAVNTDTQYF
CDR3 DNA: TGTGCCACCAGCAGAGTTCTAGCGGTGAACACAGATACGCAGTATTTT
D gene: TRBD2
J gene: TRBJ2-3
V gene: TRBV15
clone size: -

CDR3 protein: CASSFDGGRSYNEQFF
CDR3 DNA: TGTGCCAGCAGCTTCGACGGCGGGAGGTCCTACAATGAGCAGTTCTTC
D gene: TRBD2
J gene: TRBJ2-1
V gene: TRBV5-4
clone size: -

CDR3 protein: CASSEYPGTGYEQYF
CDR3 DNA: TGTGCCAGCAGTGAATATCCCGGGACAGGGTACGAGCAGTACTTC
D gene: TRBD1
J gene: TRBJ2-7
V gene: TRBV25-1
clone size: -

CDR3 protein: CASSRPDGTGESYEQYF
CDR3 DNA: TGTGCCAGCAGCCGCCCAGACGGGACAGGGGAGTCCTACGAGCAGTACTTC
D gene: TRBD1
J gene: TRBJ2-7
V gene: TRBV7-3
clone size: -

CDR3 protein: CASSQGLVAGFNNEQFF
CDR3 DNA: TGTGCCAGCAGCCAAGGGTTAGTTGCTGGTTTTAACAATGAGCAGTTCTTC
D gene: -
J gene: TRBJ2-1
V gene: TRBV3-1/TRBV3-2
clone size: -

CDR3 protein: CASREIGTANYGYTF
CDR3 DNA: TGTGCCAGTAGGGAGATTGGGACAGCCAACTATGGCTACACCTTC
D gene: TRBD1
J gene: TRBJ1-2
V gene: TRBV19
clone size: -

CDR3 protein: CASSGGQLITEAFF
CDR3 DNA: TGTGCCAGCAGCGGAGGACAGCTGATTACTGAAGCTTTCTTT
D gene: -
J gene: TRBJ1-1
V gene: TRBV7-9
clone size: few

CDR3 protein: CASSQPDSTGELFF
CDR3 DNA: TGTGCCAGCAGCCAACCCGACAGCACCGGGGAGCTGTTTTTT
D gene: -
J gene: TRBJ2-2
V gene: TRBV4-2
clone size: -

CDR3 protein: CASSGGVRRNMNTEAFF
CDR3 DNA: TGTGCCAGCAGCGGGGGGGTCAGACGGAACATGAACACTGAAGCTTTCTTT
D gene: -
J gene: TRBJ1-1
V gene: TRBV5-8
clone size: -

CDR3 protein: CASSSTSGQTYEQYF
CDR3 DNA: TGTGCCAGCAGCTCTACCTCCGGACAGACCTACGAGCAGTACTTC
D gene: -
J gene: TRBJ2-7
V gene: TRBV7-6
clone size: -

CDR3 protein: CASSLISGDNEQFF
CDR3 DNA: TGTGCCAGCAGCCTGATTTCAGGGGACAATGAGCAGTTCTTC
D gene: -
J gene: TRBJ2-1
V gene: TRBV14
clone size: -

CDR3 protein: CASSIGLAGNPTGGELFF
CDR3 DNA: TGTGCCAGCAGCATAGGACTAGCGGGGAACCCAACCGGCGGGGAGCTGTTTTTT
D gene: TRBD2
J gene: TRBJ2-2
V gene: TRBV5-4
clone size: once

CDR3 protein: CASSNRASNEQYF
CDR3 DNA: TGCGCCAGCAGTAACAGGGCCAGCAACGAGCAGTACTTC
D gene: -
J gene: TRBJ2-7
V gene: TRBV10-2
clone size: once

CDR3 protein: CASSLTDPSYNEQFF
CDR3 DNA: TGCGCCAGCAGCTTAACAGATCCCAGTTACAATGAGCAGTTCTTC
D gene: -
J gene: TRBJ2-1
V gene: TRBV5-1
clone size: -

CDR3 protein: CASSQEAGLNYGYTF
CDR3 DNA: TGCGCCAGCAGCCAAGAGGCAGGGCTCAACTATGGCTACACCTTC
D gene: -
J gene: TRBJ1-2
V gene: TRBV4-1
clone size: -

CDR3 protein: CASRLDIGGLNTGELFF
CDR3 DNA: TGTGCCAGCAGACTTGATATTGGCGGACTCAACACCGGGGAGCTGTTTTTT
D gene: -
J gene: TRBJ2-2
V gene: TRBV9
clone size: once

CDR3 protein: CASSEDRPSTDTQYF
CDR3 DNA: TGTGCCAGCAGTGAAGACAGGCCTAGCACAGATACGCAGTATTTT
D gene: -
J gene: TRBJ2-3
V gene: TRBV6-1
clone size: -

CDR3 protein: CASSFSGQVYEQYF
CDR3 DNA: TGTGCCAGCAGTTTCAGCGGGCAAGTCTACGAGCAGTACTTC
D gene: -
J gene: TRBJ2-7
V gene: TRBV28
clone size: -

CDR3 protein: CSGRERDGYTF
CDR3 DNA: TGCAGTGGGAGGGAACGGGACGGCTACACCTTC
D gene: -
J gene: TRBJ1-2
V gene: TRBV20-1
clone size: once

CDR3 protein: CASSEVGTGLSGYTF
CDR3 DNA: TGTGCCAGCAGTGAGGTGGGGACAGGGTTATCTGGCTACACCTTC
D gene: TRBD1
J gene: TRBJ1-2
V gene: TRBV2
clone size: few

CDR3 protein: CASSARGGLTGDTQYF
CDR3 DNA: TGTGCCAGCAGCGCGCGCGGGGGTCTCACCGGGGATACGCAGTATTTT
D gene: TRBD2
J gene: TRBJ2-3
V gene: TRBV5-5
clone size: -

CDR3 protein: CASSLAVTAYEQYF
CDR3 DNA: TGTGCCAGCAGCTTAGCAGTAACTGCCTACGAGCAGTACTTC
D gene: -
J gene: TRBJ2-7
V gene: TRBV7-8
clone size: -

CDR3 protein: CASRPYSGTYEQYF
CDR3 DNA: TGTGCCAGCAGACCCTATAGCGGAACGTACGAGCAGTACTTC
D gene: -
J gene: TRBJ2-7
V gene: TRBV7-2
clone size: -